This T cell receptor beta chain was observed in a study of T cells in Graves' hyperthyroidism and ophthalmopathy. Findings of the study overall: Most thyroid clonotypes that were expanded above 0.001 also turned up in blood.

A lack of ophthalmopathy progression within 18 months defined stable Graves' hyperthyroidism. Diagnoses were made from clinical symptoms, serum measures (thyroxine and TRAb), thyroid ultrasound and orbital computed tomography. The TCR beta CDR3 regions underwent amplification using RNA transcripts as the source. The HTBI primer set was used in a first-round RT-PCR of the TCR CDR3. TCRdb redid the calling of the multiplex PCR reads with MiXCR, one entry per CDR3 protein. Of just over 550,000 distinct CDR3 sequences detected, approximately 44% appear once; the ten largest clones hold roughly 8.2%. The CDR3 spans 11 residues. V lost 9 bases to trimming and J lost 3 bases; unmatched junction nucleotides: 1. Germline loops: CDR1 SNHLY, CDR2 FYNNEI. Regarding this clonotype: Its antigen is unidentified.

The specimen sequenced was peripheral blood or thyroid tissue (not recorded which). The genes are TRBV2 and TRBJ2-7; 8 nucleotides align to TRBD2. This clonotype was sampled from a woman aged 18-29 years with Graves' hyperthyroidism. The CDR3 reads CARGTSYEQYF. DNA for the CDR3: TGTGCCAGAGGGACTAGCTACGAGCAGTACTTC.